The 18 T cell receptor beta chains reported below all come from one sample, sequenced in a study of beta chain features in type 1 diabetes. These receptors have no known antigen. The study's findings and limits: Shortening of TCRB CDR3s, moderate but significant, appeared in all four CD4+ subsets of Type 1 diabetes patients.

The isolated RNA, all of it, was reverse transcribed, so expressed TCRB transcripts were what got sequenced. Produced via immunoSEQ multiplex PCR; TCRdb's table is partial and in-frame only. The table includes 350,000 to 400,000 clones, 10% to 15% detected once. The sample consisted of naive CD4+ T cells from blood. The receptors were sampled from a woman under 30 with type 1 diabetes.

The chain joins TRBV6-1 to TRBJ2-7, with D uncertain. Between the trimmed V and J ends, which lost 3 bases and 7 bases, there was a span of 13 bases. This CDR3 is 13 amino acids long. Germline values: CDR1 MNHNS, CDR2 SASEGT. Here the CDR3 reads CASSDMGSREQYF. The CDR3 DNA follows: TGTGCCAGCAGTGACATGGGCTCTCGGGAGCAGTACTTC.

This clone was observed a few times. The chain has TRBV9 and TRBJ2-1; 10 bases are shared with TRBD2. There are 16 residues in the CDR3. Losses at the gene ends were 1 base for V and 4 bases for J; bases not matched to a gene: 5. Germline V gene lookup returns CDR1 SGDLS and CDR2 YYNGEE. CDR3 nucleotide sequence: TGTGCCAGCAGCGTAATTGGGACTAGCGCGTACAATGAGCAGTTCTTC. Translating it yields CASSVIGTSAYNEQFF.

The chain uses TRBV15 and TRBJ2-7, with 9 bases lining up with TRBD2. The CDR3 spans 16 residues. V shed 0 bases, J shed 6 bases, and the junction held 9 bases outside the gene matches. From germline, CDR1 is LNHNV and CDR2 YYDKDF (reference sequence). CDR3 amino acids: CATSRDLVAGVGEQYF. CDR3 DNA: TGTGCCACCAGCAGAGATCTGGTAGCGGGAGTTGGCGAGCAGTACTTC.

This chain links TRBV19 with TRBJ2-2; 9 nucleotides agree with TRBD1. The germline gives CDR1 LNHDA, CDR2 SQIVND (reference sequence). V shed 4 bases, J shed 0 bases, and the junction held 3 bases outside the gene matches. CDR3 size: 16 residues. The CDR3 protein is CASSTRTGANTGELFF. The CDR3 region has the DNA TGTGCCAGTAGTACCAGGACAGGGGCGAACACCGGGGAGCTGTTTTTT.

This clone was detected only a few times. This chain uses TRBV5-4 with TRBJ1-1; D might be TRBD1 (6 bases). Germline CDR1 SGHNT, CDR2 YYREEE (reference sequence). This CDR3 has 12 amino acids. With 4 bases removed from V and 5 bases from J, the gap between germline ends came to 9 bases. CDR3 sequence reads: CASSPDRTEAFF. The CDR3 DNA reads TGTGCCAGCAGCCCTGACAGGACTGAAGCTTTCTTT.

J is TRBJ2-7 and V is TRBV6-8, with 10 bases identical to TRBD2. This CDR3 is built from 17 residues. Germline V gene data show CDR1 as MNHGY and CDR2 as SAAAGT. J lost 1 base, V lost 6 bases, and 12 bases had no gene match. CDR3 sequence: CASRSPSLAGDSYEQYF. Written as DNA, the CDR3 is TGTGCCAGCAGATCTCCGTCTCTAGCGGGGGATTCCTACGAGCAGTACTTC.

The chain employs TRBV11-2 and TRBJ2-7; a possible D gene is TRBD2 (5 bases). Trimming shortened V by 2 bases and J by 2 bases, and 7 bases separated the two germline ends. Germline V gene sequence: CDR1 SGHAT, CDR2 FQNNGV. This CDR3 comprises 13 residues. The CDR3, as DNA: TGTGCCAGCAGCTTAAGCGGCACCTACGAGCAGTACTTC. Protein sequence: CASSLSGTYEQYF. Supplemented by reference TRBV11-2 and TRBJ2-7, the full variable domain reads EAGVAQSPRYKIIEKRQSVAFWCNPISGHATLYWYQQILGQGPKLLIQFQNNGVVDDSQLPKDRFSAERLKGVDSTLKIQPAKLEDSAVYLCASSLSGTYEQYFGPGTRLTVT.

This clone has a handful of counts. The chain uses TRBV6-5 and TRBJ2-7; 9 bases are a match to TRBD1. The V and J ends lost 6 bases and 3 bases, in that order; junction bases with no gene match: 6. Germline values: CDR1 MNHEY, CDR2 SVGAGI. CDR3 length: 14 amino acids. CDR3: CASSRGTGIYEQYF. The CDR3 DNA sequence: TGTGCCAGCAGCCGAGGGACAGGGATCTACGAGCAGTACTTC.

Only a few counts were recorded for this clone. The chain is built from TRBV7-9 and TRBJ2-5; 12 bases are a match to TRBD2. Germline CDR1 is SEHNR and CDR2 is FQNEAQ (reference sequence). This CDR3 spans 15 amino acids. V lost 5 bases to trimming and J lost 5 bases; unmatched junction nucleotides: 6. CDR3 sequence reads: CASSRLAGALETQYF. In nucleotides, the CDR3 is TGTGCCAGCAGCAGACTAGCGGGAGCTCTGGAGACCCAGTACTTC.

The chain combines TRBV28 with TRBJ1-2; D uncertain. The ends were cut back, 10 bases at V and 8 bases at J, with 14 bases in the middle. CDR1 and CDR2 (germline): MDHEN, SYDVKM. This CDR3 is built from 11 residues. The CDR3 protein is CAITVSGGYTF. The CDR3 coding sequence is TGTGCCATCACAGTATCGGGAGGCTACACCTTC.

The sample holds a few counts of this clone. V gene TRBV7-2 combines with J gene TRBJ1-2, with TRBD1 matching 11 bases. CDR1 and CDR2 (germline): SGHTA, FQGNSA. V dropped 3 bases and J dropped 4; count of bases not matched to a gene: 1. The CDR3 length is 14 residues. The CDR3 sequence is CASSFGQGAYGYTF. DNA for the CDR3: TGTGCCAGCAGCTTCGGACAGGGGGCCTATGGCTACACCTTC.

This chain links TRBV23-1 with TRBJ1-2; no clear D gene. TRBV23-1 is recorded as an ORF, its role being uncertain. This CDR3 is built from 11 residues. The V end lost 6 bases, the J end lost 8 bases, and 10 bases lay between the germline ends. In DNA, the CDR3 is TGCGCCAGCAGCCTCTACAGCGGCTACACCTTC. This sequence encodes CASSLYSGYTF.

V is TRBV6-5 and J is TRBJ1-2; TRBD1 matches at 9 bases. J lost 2 bases, V lost 6 bases, and 7 bases had no gene match. CDR3 length: 15 amino acids. Germline lookup yields CDR1 MNHEY and CDR2 SVGAGI. CDR3 amino acids: CASREDRGANYGYTF. CDR3 nucleotide sequence: TGTGCCAGCAGGGAGGACAGGGGCGCGAACTATGGCTACACCTTC.

This clone was counted between two and nine times. The chain couples TRBV29-1 to TRBJ2-5; D perhaps matches TRBD1 (6 bases). The germline gives CDR1 SQVTM, CDR2 ANQGSEA. V was shortened by 6 bases and J by 4 bases, with 15 bases between the two germline ends. The CDR3 runs 13 residues. CDR3 sequence: CSVAPRQVETQYF. The CDR3 DNA is TGCAGCGTCGCCCCCCGACAGGTAGAGACCCAGTACTTC.

This clone came up a few times. The rearrangement uses TRBV28 and TRBJ1-2, with 8 positions matching TRBD1. Germline lookup yields CDR1 MDHEN and CDR2 SYDVKM. Losses at the gene ends were 8 bases for V and 3 bases for J; bases not matched to a gene: 5. CDR3 size: 13 residues. CDR3 sequence: CASRTGIYYGYTF. CDR3 sequence (DNA): TGTGCCAGCCGGACAGGGATTTACTATGGCTACACCTTC.

CDR3 in amino acids: CASSPGQGKGEQFF. For the CDR3, the DNA is TGCGCCAGCAGCCCTGGACAGGGGAAGGGTGAGCAGTTCTTC. The chain has TRBV5-1 and TRBJ2-1, with 9 bases fitting TRBD1. Germline V lookup: CDR1 SGHRS, CDR2 YFSETQ. The CDR3 has 14 residues. V was pared by 4 bases and J by 9 bases, with 8 bases of the junction left unmatched.

This clone turned up a few times. The V gene is TRBV29-1, the J gene TRBJ2-5; TRBD2 matches at 14 bases. The V and J ends lost 7 bases and 14 bases, in that order; junction bases with no gene match: 6. Germline V gives CDR1 SQVTM, CDR2 ANQGSEA. The CDR3 extends over 11 amino acids. CDR3 amino acids: CSAGTSGSSYF. CDR3 bases: TGCAGCGCGGGGACTAGCGGGAGCTCATACTTC.

The rearrangement joins TRBV7-9 to TRBJ2-1; TRBD2 might be the D (6 bases). The CDR3 has 15 amino acids. Germline CDR1 reads SEHNR; CDR2 reads FQNEAQ (reference sequence). V was trimmed by 3 bases and J by 2 bases, leaving 11 bases between them. In DNA form, the CDR3 reads TGTGCCAGCAGCTTGATCACTAGCACCTACAATGAGCAGTTCTTC. Translated: CASSLITSTYNEQFF. The variable domain in full, with the rest retrieved from reference TRBV7-9 and TRBJ2-1, is DTGVSQNPRHKITKRGQNVTFRCDPISEHNRLYWYRQTLGQGPEFLTYFQNEAQLEKSRLLSDRFSAERPKGSFSTLEIQRTEQGDSAMYLCASSLITSTYNEQFFGPGTRLTVL.